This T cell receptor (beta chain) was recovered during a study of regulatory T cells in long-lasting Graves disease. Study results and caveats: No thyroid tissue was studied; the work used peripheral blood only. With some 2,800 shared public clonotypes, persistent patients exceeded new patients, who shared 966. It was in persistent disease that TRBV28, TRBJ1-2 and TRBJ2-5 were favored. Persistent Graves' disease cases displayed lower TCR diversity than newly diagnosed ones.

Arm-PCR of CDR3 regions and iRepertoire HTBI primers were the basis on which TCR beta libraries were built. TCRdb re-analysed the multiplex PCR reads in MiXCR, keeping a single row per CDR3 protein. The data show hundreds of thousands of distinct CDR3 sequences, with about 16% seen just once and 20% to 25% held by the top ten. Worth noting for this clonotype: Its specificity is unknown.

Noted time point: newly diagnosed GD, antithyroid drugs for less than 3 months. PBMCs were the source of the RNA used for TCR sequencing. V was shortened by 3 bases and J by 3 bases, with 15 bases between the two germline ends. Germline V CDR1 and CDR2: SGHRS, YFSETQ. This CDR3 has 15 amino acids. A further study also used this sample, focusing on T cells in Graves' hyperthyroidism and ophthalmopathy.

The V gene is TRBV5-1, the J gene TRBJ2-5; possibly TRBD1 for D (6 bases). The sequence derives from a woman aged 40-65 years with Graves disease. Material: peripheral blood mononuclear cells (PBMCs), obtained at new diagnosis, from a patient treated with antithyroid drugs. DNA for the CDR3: TGCGCCAGCAGCTGGGGGCCGGACGGAGAAGAGACCCAGTACTTC. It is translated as CASSWGPDGEETQYF.